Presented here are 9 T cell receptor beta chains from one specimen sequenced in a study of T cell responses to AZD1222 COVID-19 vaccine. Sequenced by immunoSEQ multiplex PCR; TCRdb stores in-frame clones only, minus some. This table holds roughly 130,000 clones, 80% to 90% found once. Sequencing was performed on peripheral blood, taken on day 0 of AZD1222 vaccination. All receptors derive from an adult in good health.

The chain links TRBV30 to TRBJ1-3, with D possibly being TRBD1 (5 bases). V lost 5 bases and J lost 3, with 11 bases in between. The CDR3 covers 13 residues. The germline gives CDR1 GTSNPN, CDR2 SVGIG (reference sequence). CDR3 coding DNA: TGTGCCTGGTACCGGACAAGTGGAAACACCATATATTTT. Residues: CAWYRTSGNTIYF.

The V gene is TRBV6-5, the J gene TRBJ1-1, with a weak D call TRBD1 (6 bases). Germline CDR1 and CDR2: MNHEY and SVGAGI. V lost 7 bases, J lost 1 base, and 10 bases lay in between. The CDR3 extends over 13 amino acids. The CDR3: CASTGTQNTEAFF. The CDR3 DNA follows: TGTGCCAGCACAGGGACACAGAACACTGAAGCTTTCTTT.

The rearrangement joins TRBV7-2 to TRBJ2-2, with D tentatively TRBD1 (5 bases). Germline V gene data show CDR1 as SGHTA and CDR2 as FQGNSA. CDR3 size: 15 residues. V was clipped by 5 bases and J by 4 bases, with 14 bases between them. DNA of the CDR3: TGTGCCAGCAGCCCGACAGTTGCCTCCACCGGGGAGCTGTTTTTT. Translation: CASSPTVASTGELFF.

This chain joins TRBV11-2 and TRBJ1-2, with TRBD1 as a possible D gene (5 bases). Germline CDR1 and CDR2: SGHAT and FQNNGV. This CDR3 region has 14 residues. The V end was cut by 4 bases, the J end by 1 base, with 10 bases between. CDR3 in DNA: TGTGCCAGCAGCTCACTCAGGGTTAACTATGGCTACACCTTC. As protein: CASSSLRVNYGYTF.

The CDR3 is CASSFRRGSAKNIQYF. Here the CDR3 DNA reads TGTGCCAGCAGCTTTCGACGGGGGTCGGCCAAAAACATTCAGTACTTC. The chain recombines TRBV5-8 with TRBJ2-4; tentative D call: TRBD2 (6 bases). V gave up 2 bases and J gave up 1 base, with 13 bases separating them. Germline assignment: CDR1 SGHTS and CDR2 YDEGEE. The CDR3 has 16 residues.

CDR3 in amino acids: CASSPHPPPRDYGYTF. CDR3 bases: TGTGCCAGCAGCCCCCATCCCCCTCCCCGGGACTATGGCTACACCTTC. The chain is built from TRBV5-5 and TRBJ1-2, with no clear D. Trimming took off 4 bases at V and 3 bases at J, with 19 bases between the two ends. Germline CDR1 is SGHKS and CDR2 is YYEKEE (reference sequence). The CDR3 length is 16 residues.

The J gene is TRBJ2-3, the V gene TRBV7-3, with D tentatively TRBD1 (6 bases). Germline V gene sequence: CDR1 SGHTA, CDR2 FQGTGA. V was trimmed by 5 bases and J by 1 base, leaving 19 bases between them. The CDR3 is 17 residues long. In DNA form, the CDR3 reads TGTGCCAGCAGCCGCAGACTCAGGGGTGAGGGCACAGATACGCAGTATTTT. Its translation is CASSRRLRGEGTDTQYF.

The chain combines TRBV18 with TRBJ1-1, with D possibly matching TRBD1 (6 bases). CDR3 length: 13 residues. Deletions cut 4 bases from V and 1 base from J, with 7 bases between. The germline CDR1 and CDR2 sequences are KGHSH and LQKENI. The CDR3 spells CASSRGQNTEAFF. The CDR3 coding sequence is TGTGCCAGCTCACGGGGACAGAACACTGAAGCTTTCTTT.

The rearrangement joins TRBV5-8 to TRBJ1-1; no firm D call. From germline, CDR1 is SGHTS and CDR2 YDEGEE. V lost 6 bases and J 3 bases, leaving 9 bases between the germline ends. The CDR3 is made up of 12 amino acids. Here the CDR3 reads CASTLLYTEAFF. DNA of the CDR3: TGTGCCAGCACCCTTTTGTACACTGAAGCTTTCTTT.